One sample yielded the 19 T cell receptor beta chains listed below, sequenced in a study of blood T cell repertoires in COVID-19. Sequencing was performed with immunoSEQ multiplex PCR; in TCRdb, only in-frame clones are kept and a portion is missing. The table shows about 190,000 clones, with roughly 80% occurring only once. Material: peripheral blood. The receptors were gathered from a man younger than 45 with active or convalescent COVID-19.

This clone showed up many times. This chain uses TRBV6-5 with TRBJ1-2; 9 positions match TRBD1. The germline gives CDR1 MNHEY, CDR2 SVGAGI. CDR3 length: 15 residues. Unmatched junction bases numbered 15, after V lost 10 bases and J lost 6 bases. CDR3 residues: CATRGSGDREHGYTF. Written as DNA, the CDR3 is TGTGCCACTCGTGGATCGGGGGACAGGGAGCATGGCTACACCTTC.

The chain combines TRBV7-2 with TRBJ2-1, with D uncertain. Trimming removed 1 base from V and 0 bases from J, with 13 bases in between. The CDR3 length is 17 residues. Germline V lookup: CDR1 SGHTA, CDR2 FQGNSA. In nucleotides, the CDR3 is TGTGCCAGCAGCTTAGAATGGGCCTCCTTCTCCTACAATGAGCAGTTCTTC. Its protein is CASSLEWASFSYNEQFF.

This clone was detected once. Its ends do not fully match the called genes, so a read error is possible. This chain links TRBV7-7 with TRBJ1-6, with a tentative D call TRBD1 (6 bases). This CDR3 contains 14 residues. Germline V gene lookup returns CDR1 SSHAT and CDR2 FNYEAQ (reference sequence). CDR3 amino acids: CASSLRDTNSPLHF. Here the CDR3 DNA reads TGTGCTAGCAGCCTCCGGGACACTAATTCACCCCTCCACTTT.

The J gene is TRBJ2-1, the V gene TRBV3-1 (or the pseudogene TRBV3-2), with TRBD2 as a possible D gene (6 bases). The CDR3 runs 16 residues. Germline values: CDR1 LGHDT, CDR2 YNNKEL (reference sequence). V shed 1 base and J shed 6 bases, with 16 bases lying between them. The chain's CDR3 is CASSQGGGAPSNEQFF. The CDR3 DNA is TGTGCCAGCAGCCAAGGGGGCGGGGCCCCATCCAATGAGCAGTTCTTC.

This clone was observed many times. The chain links TRBV25-1 to TRBJ1-2; D perhaps matches TRBD1 (6 bases). CDR1 is MGHDK, CDR2 SYGVNS, per germline. This CDR3 region has 15 residues. The V gene lost 10 bases and the J gene lost 4 bases, with 22 bases spanning the gap. This CDR3 is CATGARGQGSYGYTF. In DNA, the CDR3 is TGTGCCACCGGGGCCAGGGGTCAGGGTAGCTATGGCTACACCTTC.

The rearrangement uses TRBV5-6 and TRBJ2-1, with 10 positions matching TRBD2. Germline CDR1 is SGHDT and CDR2 is YYEEEE. CDR3 length: 16 residues. With V trimmed by 4 bases and J by 7 bases, 11 bases remained unmatched. The CDR3 is CASSPGETSGQNEQFF. CDR3 in DNA: TGTGCCAGCAGCCCGGGGGAGACTAGCGGGCAGAATGAGCAGTTCTTC.

Only one count was recorded for this clone. V and J are TRBV7-6 and TRBJ2-3; 9 bases are a match to TRBD2. The CDR3 has 16 residues. The germline gives CDR1 SGHVS, CDR2 FNYEAQ. The J segment lost 3 bases and the V segment lost 2 bases, leaving 6 bases of the junction unmatched. CDR3 DNA: TGTGCCAGCAGCTTACAAGCGGGAGGAGGGACAGATACGCAGTATTTT. This codes for CASSLQAGGGTDTQYF.

The table lists this clone with a few counts. V and J are TRBV19 and TRBJ1-2; TRBD1 is a possible D gene (5 bases). The CDR3 length is 13 residues. The V gene's germline CDR1 is LNHDA and CDR2 SQIVND (reference sequence). V lost 4 bases and J 8 bases, leaving 14 bases between the germline ends. CDR3 DNA: TGTGCCAGTAGTAAGACAGACCCCTTGGGCTACACCTTC. This encodes CASSKTDPLGYTF.

The chain recombines TRBV19 with TRBJ1-6, with D perhaps TRBD1 (6 bases). The CDR3 length is 17 residues. CDR1 is LNHDA and CDR2 is SQIVND in the germline V gene (reference sequence). V was clipped by 5 bases and J by 7 bases, with 21 bases between them. The chain's CDR3 is CASSRVRGPGDNSPLHF. The CDR3, as DNA: TGTGCCAGTAGTCGGGTCAGGGGACCTGGAGACAATTCACCCCTCCACTTT.

The chain has TRBV13 and TRBJ1-2; no reliable D call. With 0 bases removed from V and 3 bases from J, the gap between germline ends came to 8 bases. The CDR3 consists of 14 residues. The V gene's germline CDR1 is PRHDT and CDR2 FYEKMQ (reference sequence). The CDR3 nucleotides are TGTGCCAGCAGCTTAGGTTCACTCGACTATGGCTACACCTTC. Its protein product is CASSLGSLDYGYTF.

The chain is built from TRBV4-1 and TRBJ1-4; D perhaps matches TRBD1 (5 bases). V was pared by 4 bases and J by 5 bases, with 29 bases between. The germline CDR1 and CDR2 sequences are MGHRA and YSYEKL. This CDR3 spans 20 amino acids. Here the CDR3 DNA reads TGCGCCAGCAGCCCAGTAGACGATCCGAGGGACGCGGGGCGAAATGAAAAACTGTTTTTT. Its translation is CASSPVDDPRDAGRNEKLFF.

This chain connects TRBV27 to TRBJ2-7; D gene ambiguous. V gave up 3 bases and J gave up 4 bases, with 10 bases separating them. CDR3 size: 13 residues. Germline V gene sequence: CDR1 MNHEY, CDR2 SMNVEV (reference sequence). The CDR3 nucleotides read TGTGCCAGCAGTTTGAAACGAGCTTACGAGCAGTACTTC. Its translation is CASSLKRAYEQYF.

The chain combines TRBV10-3 with TRBJ1-4, with a possible D match to TRBD1 (6 bases). CDR1 is ENHRY, CDR2 SYGVKD, per germline. Trimming took off 0 bases at V and 5 bases at J, with 7 bases between the two ends. This CDR3 spans 14 amino acids. Here the CDR3 reads CAISESQGNEKLFF. CDR3 nucleotide sequence: TGTGCCATCAGTGAGTCACAGGGAAATGAAAAACTGTTTTTT.

The chain uses TRBV6-5 and TRBJ1-1; D may be TRBD1 (5 bases). Germline loops: CDR1 MNHEY, CDR2 SVGAGI. This CDR3 has 13 amino acids. Trimming took off 6 bases at V and 14 bases at J, with 22 bases between the two ends. The CDR3 region is CASSPSQGLETFF. CDR3 DNA sequence: TGTGCCAGCAGCCCGTCCCAGGGCTTAGAGACCTTCTTT.

The rearrangement links TRBV5-1 to TRBJ1-2; TRBD1 aligns across 7 bases. The CDR3 is 16 amino acids. Germline V gene lookup returns CDR1 SGHRS and CDR2 YFSETQ. V lost 5 bases to trimming and J lost 1 base; unmatched junction nucleotides: 11. This chain's CDR3 is CASRQNGGQVNYGYTF. The CDR3 DNA reads TGCGCCAGCAGACAAAATGGTGGACAGGTTAACTATGGCTACACCTTC.

This clone was detected many times. The chain carries TRBV7-9 and TRBJ2-1; 8 bases agree with TRBD2. This CDR3 has 16 residues. CDR1 and CDR2 from the germline V gene are SEHNR and FQNEAQ (reference sequence). The junction had 6 bases not matched to a gene; V was cut back by 2 bases and J by 3 bases. In DNA, the CDR3 is TGTGCCAGCAGCTTATACGCGGGAGGACGCTACAATGAGCAGTTCTTC. As protein: CASSLYAGGRYNEQFF. Full variable domain (outside the CDR3, taken from reference TRBV7-9 and TRBJ2-1): DTGVSQNPRHKITKRGQNVTFRCDPISEHNRLYWYRQTLGQGPEFLTYFQNEAQLEKSRLLSDRFSAERPKGSFSTLEIQRTEQGDSAMYLCASSLYAGGRYNEQFFGPGTRLTVL.

In this sample, this clone turned up a few times. The chain carries TRBV20-1 and TRBJ1-5; the D gene is possibly TRBD1 (5 bases). The CDR3 has 15 residues. Germline V CDR1 and CDR2: DFQATT, SNEGSKA (reference sequence). V lost 3 bases, J lost 4 bases, and 16 bases lay in between. As DNA, the CDR3 is TGCAGTGCTAGTGCAGGACAAAGTGGGAATCAGCCCCAGCATTTT. This gives the protein CSASAGQSGNQPQHF.

The chain joins TRBV5-6 to TRBJ2-7, with no clear D. Germline V gene data show CDR1 as SGHDT and CDR2 as YYEEEE. The V end was cut by 6 bases, the J end by 3 bases, with 13 bases between. CDR3 length: 13 residues. The CDR3 nucleotides read TGTGCCAGCACGAAGCGAGGCCGCTACGAGCAGTACGTC. Protein product: CASTKRGRYEQYV.

The V and J genes are TRBV18 and TRBJ2-2; the D gene is possibly TRBD2 (5 bases). Germline CDR1 KGHSH, CDR2 LQKENI. CDR3 length: 11 residues. V lost 6 bases and J lost 11, with 10 bases in between. The CDR3 coding sequence is TGTGCCAGCTCGTCGGCGGGCGAGCTGTTTTTT. It translates to CASSSAGELFF.